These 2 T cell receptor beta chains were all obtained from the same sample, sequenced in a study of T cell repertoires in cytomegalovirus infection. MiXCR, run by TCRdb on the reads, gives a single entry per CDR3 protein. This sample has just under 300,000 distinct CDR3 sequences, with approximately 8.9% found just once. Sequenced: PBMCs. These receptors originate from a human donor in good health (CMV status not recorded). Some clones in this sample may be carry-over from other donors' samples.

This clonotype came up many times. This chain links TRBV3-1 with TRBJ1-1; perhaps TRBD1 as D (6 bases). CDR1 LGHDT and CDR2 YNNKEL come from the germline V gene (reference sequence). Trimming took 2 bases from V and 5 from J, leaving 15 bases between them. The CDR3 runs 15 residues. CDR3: CASSQRIIGGTEAFF. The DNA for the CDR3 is TGTGCCAGCAGCCAAAGGATTATAGGGGGAACTGAAGCTTTCTTT. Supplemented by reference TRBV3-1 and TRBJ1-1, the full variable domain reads DTAVSQTPKYLVTQMGNDKSIKCEQNLGHDTMYWYKQDSKKFLKIMFSYNNKELIINETVPNRFSPKSPDKAHLNLHINSLELGDSAVYFCASSQRIIGGTEAFFGQGTRLTVV.

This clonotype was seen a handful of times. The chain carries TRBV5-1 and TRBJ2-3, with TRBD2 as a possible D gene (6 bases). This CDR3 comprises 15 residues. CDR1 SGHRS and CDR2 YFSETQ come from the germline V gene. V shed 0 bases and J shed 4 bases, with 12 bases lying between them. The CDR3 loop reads CASSLVRGGPDTQYF. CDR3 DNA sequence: TGCGCCAGCAGCTTGGTGCGGGGTGGTCCAGATACGCAGTATTTT.